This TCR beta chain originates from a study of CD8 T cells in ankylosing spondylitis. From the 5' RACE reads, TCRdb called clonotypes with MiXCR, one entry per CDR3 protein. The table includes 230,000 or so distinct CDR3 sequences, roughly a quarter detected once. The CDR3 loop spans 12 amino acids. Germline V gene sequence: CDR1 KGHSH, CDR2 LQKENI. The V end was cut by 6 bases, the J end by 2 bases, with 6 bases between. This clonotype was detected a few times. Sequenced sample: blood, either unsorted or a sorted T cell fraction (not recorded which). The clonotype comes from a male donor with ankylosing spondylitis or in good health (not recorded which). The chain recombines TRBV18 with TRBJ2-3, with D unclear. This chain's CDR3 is CASSQYTDTQYF. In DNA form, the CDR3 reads TGTGCCAGCTCGCAATACACAGATACGCAGTATTTT.